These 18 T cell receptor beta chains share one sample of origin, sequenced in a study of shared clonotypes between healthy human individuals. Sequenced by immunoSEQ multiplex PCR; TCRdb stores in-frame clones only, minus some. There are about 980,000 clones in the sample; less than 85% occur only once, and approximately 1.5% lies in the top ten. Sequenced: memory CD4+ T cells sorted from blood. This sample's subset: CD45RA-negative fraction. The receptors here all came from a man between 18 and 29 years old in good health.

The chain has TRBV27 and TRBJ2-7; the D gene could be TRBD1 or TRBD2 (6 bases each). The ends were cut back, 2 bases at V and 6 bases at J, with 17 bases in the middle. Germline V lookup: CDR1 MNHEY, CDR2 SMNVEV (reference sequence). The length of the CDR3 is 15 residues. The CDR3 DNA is TGTGCCAGCAGTTTAACGGGGGCCCTGGCGAGCGAGCAGTACTTC. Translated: CASSLTGALASEQYF.

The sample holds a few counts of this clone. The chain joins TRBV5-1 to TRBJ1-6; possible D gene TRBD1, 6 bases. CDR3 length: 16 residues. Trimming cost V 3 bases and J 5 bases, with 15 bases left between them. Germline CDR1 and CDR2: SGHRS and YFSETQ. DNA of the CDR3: TGCGCCAGCAGCTCGGAAGGGGGGGTCAATAATTCACCCCTCCACTTT. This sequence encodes CASSSEGGVNNSPLHF.

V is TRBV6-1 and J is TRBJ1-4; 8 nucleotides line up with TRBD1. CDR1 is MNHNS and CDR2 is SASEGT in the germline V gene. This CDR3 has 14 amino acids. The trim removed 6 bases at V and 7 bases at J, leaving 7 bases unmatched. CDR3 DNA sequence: TGTGCCAGCAGGATAACAGGGGGAGGTGAAAAACTGTTTTTT. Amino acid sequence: CASRITGGGEKLFF.

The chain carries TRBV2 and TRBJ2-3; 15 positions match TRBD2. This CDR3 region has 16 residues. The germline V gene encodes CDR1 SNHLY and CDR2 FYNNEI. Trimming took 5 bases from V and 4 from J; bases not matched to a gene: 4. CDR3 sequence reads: CASSTRTSGGADTQYF. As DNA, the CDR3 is TGTGCCAGCAGTACCCGGACTAGCGGGGGGGCAGATACGCAGTATTTT.

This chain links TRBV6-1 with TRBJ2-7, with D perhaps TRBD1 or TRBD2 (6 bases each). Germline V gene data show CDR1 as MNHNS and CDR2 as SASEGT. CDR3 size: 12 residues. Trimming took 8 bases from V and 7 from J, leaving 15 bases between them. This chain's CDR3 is CASGGLRGEQYF. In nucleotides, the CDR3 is TGTGCCAGCGGGGGCTTACGGGGGGAGCAGTACTTC.

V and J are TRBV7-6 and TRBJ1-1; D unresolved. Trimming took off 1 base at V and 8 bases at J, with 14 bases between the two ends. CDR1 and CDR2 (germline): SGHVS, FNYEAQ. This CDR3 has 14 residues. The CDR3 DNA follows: TGTGCCAGCAGCTTAGATGCAGGTCCTTCAGAAGCTTTCTTT. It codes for CASSLDAGPSEAFF.

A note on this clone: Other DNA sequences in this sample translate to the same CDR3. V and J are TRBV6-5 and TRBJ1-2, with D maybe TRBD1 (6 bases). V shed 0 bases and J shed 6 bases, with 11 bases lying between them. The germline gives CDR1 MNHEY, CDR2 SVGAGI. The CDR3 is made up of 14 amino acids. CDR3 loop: CASSYSYRDDGYTF. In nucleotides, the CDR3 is TGTGCCAGCAGTTACTCCTACAGGGACGATGGCTACACCTTC.

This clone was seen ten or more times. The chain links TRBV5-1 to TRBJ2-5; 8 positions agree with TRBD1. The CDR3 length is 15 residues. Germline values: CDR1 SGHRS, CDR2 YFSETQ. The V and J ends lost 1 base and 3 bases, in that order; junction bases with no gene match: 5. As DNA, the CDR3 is TGCGCCAGCAGCTTGACAGGGGGGTTTGAAGAGACCCAGTACTTC. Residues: CASSLTGGFEETQYF.

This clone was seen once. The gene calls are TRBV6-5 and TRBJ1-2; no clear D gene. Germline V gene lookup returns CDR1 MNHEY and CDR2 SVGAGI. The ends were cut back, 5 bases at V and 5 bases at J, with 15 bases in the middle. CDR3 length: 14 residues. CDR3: CASSIEGRGYGYTF. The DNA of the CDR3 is TGTGCCAGCAGTATCGAAGGCAGAGGTTATGGCTACACCTTC.

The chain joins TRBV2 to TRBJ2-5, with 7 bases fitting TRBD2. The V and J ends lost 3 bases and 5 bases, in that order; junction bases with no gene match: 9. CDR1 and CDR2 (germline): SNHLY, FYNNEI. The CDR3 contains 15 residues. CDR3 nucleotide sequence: TGTGCCAGCAGTGAGACTAGCCTCCTCCGGGAGACCCAGTACTTC. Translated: CASSETSLLRETQYF.

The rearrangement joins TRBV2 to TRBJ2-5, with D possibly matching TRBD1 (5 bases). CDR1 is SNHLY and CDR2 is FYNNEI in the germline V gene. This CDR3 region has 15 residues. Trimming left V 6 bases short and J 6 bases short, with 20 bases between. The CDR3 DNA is TGTGCCAGCAGATCAGGCGCCAGGGTGGTAAAGACCCAGTACTTC. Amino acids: CASRSGARVVKTQYF.

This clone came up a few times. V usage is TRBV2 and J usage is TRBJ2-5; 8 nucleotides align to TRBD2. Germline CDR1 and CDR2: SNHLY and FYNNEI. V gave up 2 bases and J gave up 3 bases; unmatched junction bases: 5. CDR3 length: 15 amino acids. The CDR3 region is CASSESGSGEETQYF. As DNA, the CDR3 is TGTGCCAGCAGTGAATCGGGTAGCGGGGAAGAGACCCAGTACTTC.

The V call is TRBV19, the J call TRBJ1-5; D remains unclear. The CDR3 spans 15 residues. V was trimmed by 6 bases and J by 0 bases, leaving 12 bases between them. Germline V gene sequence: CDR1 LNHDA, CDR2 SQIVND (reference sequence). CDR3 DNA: TGTGCCAGTAGGGACTTCCTTAATAGCAATCAGCCCCAGCATTTT. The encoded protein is CASRDFLNSNQPQHF. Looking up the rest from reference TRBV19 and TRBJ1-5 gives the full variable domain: DGGITQSPKYLFRKEGQNVTLSCEQNLNHDAMYWYRQDPGQGLRLIYYSQIVNDFQKGDIAEGYSVSREKKESFPLTVTSAQKNPTAFYLCASRDFLNSNQPQHFGDGTRLSIL.

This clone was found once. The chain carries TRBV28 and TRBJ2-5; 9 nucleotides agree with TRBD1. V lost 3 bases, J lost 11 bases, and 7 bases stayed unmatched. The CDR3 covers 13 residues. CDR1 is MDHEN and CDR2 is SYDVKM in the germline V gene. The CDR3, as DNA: TGTGCCAGCAGTTTGCCGGGACAGGGAGGGCAGTACTTC. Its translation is CASSLPGQGGQYF.

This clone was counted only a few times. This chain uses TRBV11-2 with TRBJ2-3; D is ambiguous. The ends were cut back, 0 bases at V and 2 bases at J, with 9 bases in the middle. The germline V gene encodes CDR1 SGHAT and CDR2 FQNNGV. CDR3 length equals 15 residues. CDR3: CASSLDGRYTDTQYF. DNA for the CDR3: TGTGCCAGCAGCTTAGACGGGCGTTACACAGATACGCAGTATTTT.

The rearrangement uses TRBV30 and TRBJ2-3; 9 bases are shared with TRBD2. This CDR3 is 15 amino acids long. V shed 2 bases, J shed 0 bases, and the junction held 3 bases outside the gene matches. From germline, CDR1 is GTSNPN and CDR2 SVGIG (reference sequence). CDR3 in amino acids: CAWSPLAGSTDTQYF. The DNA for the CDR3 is TGTGCCTGGAGTCCCCTAGCGGGGAGCACAGATACGCAGTATTTT. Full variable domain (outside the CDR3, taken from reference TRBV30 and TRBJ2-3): SQTIHQWPATLVQPVGSPLSLECTVEGTSNPNLYWYRQAAGRGLQLLFYSVGIGQISSEVPQNLSASRPQDRQFILSSKKLLLSDSGFYLCAWSPLAGSTDTQYFGPGTRLTVL.

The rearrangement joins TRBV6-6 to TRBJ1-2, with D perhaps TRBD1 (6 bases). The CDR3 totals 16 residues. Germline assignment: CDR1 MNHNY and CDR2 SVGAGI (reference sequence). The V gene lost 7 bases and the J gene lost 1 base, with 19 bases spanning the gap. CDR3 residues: CASTTTGDKINYGYTF. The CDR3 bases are TGTGCCAGCACCACAACGGGGGACAAGATTAACTATGGCTACACCTTC.

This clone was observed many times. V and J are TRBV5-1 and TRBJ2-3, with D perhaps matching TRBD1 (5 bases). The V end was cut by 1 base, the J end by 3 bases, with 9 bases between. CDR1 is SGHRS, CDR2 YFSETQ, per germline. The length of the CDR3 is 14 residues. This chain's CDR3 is CASSLSQGTDTQYF. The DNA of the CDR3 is TGCGCCAGCAGCTTGAGCCAGGGTACAGATACGCAGTATTTT.